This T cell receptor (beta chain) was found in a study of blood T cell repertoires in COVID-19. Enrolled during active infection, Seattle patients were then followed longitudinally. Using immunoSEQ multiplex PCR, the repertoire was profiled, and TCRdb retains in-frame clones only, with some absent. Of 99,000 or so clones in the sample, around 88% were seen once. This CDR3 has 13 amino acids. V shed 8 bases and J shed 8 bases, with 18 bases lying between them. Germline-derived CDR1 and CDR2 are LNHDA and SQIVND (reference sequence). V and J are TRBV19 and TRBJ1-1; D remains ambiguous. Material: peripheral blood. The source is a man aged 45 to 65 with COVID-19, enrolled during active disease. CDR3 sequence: CASHSNGGSEAFF. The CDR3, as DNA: TGTGCCAGTCATAGTAATGGAGGATCGGAAGCTTTCTTT.